The rows below give T cell receptor beta chains drawn from one sample of a study of cytomegalovirus exposure and HLA in healthy donors. The repertoire was sequenced with immunoSEQ multiplex PCR; TCRdb's copy has only in-frame clones and lacks some. Of around 150,000 clones listed, approximately 80% are singletons. Sequenced: PBMCs. The receptors originated from a man aged 25 to 40 in good health and CMV-seropositive. Both conserved end residues are part of each CDR3. Each record gives: clone size, V gene, D gene, J gene, CDR3 protein, CDR3 DNA. A D gene is named only where the DNA matches it firmly. Where a row states a size, it is once, few, many or the class of an expanded clone; other rows omit it.

abundance: NA
v_gene: TRBV5-1
d_gene: NA
j_gene: TRBJ2-3
CDR3aa: CASSLSGSTDTQYF
CDR3nt: TGCGCCAGCAGCTTGTCCGGGAGTACAGATACGCAGTATTTT

abundance: once
v_gene: TRBV7-3
d_gene: NA
j_gene: TRBJ2-2
CDR3aa: CASSLTPLLTGSTGELFF
CDR3nt: TGTGCCAGCAGCTTAACTCCCTTACTCACAGGATCCACCGGGGAGCTGTTTTTT

abundance: once
v_gene: TRBV6-1
d_gene: NA
j_gene: TRBJ1-6
CDR3aa: CASSRRDTNSPLHF
CDR3nt: TGTGCCAGCAGTCGCCGGGACACTAATTCACCCCTCCACTTT

abundance: NA
v_gene: TRBV6-1
d_gene: NA
j_gene: TRBJ1-5
CDR3aa: CASSDRGLGQPQHF
CDR3nt: TGTGCCAGCAGTGACAGGGGTCTGGGTCAGCCCCAGCATTTT

abundance: NA
v_gene: TRBV14
d_gene: TRBD2
j_gene: TRBJ2-7
CDR3aa: CASSRLAGSEQYF
CDR3nt: TGTGCCAGCAGCCGACTAGCGGGGTCCGAGCAGTACTTC

abundance: NA
v_gene: TRBV14
d_gene: NA
j_gene: TRBJ1-2
CDR3aa: CASSHVRGYYGYTF
CDR3nt: TGTGCCAGCAGCCACGTCAGGGGCTACTATGGCTACACCTTC

abundance: NA
v_gene: TRBV7-8
d_gene: TRBD2
j_gene: TRBJ2-4
CDR3aa: CASSLGTSGGAAKNIQYF
CDR3nt: TGTGCCAGCAGCTTAGGGACTAGCGGGGGGGCGGCCAAAAACATTCAGTACTTC

abundance: NA
v_gene: TRBV11-2
d_gene: TRBD2
j_gene: TRBJ2-7
CDR3aa: CASSLVGGAEGYEQYF
CDR3nt: TGTGCCAGCAGCTTAGTGGGAGGGGCAGAGGGCTACGAGCAGTACTTC

abundance: NA
v_gene: TRBV28
d_gene: TRBD2
j_gene: TRBJ2-1
CDR3aa: CASSFPTSGGGFDQFF
CDR3nt: TGTGCCAGCAGTTTCCCCACTAGCGGGGGTGGGTTTGATCAGTTCTTC

abundance: NA
v_gene: TRBV7-2
d_gene: NA
j_gene: TRBJ2-3
CDR3aa: CASSLGEHGTDTQYF
CDR3nt: TGTGCCAGCAGCTTAGGGGAGCATGGCACAGATACGCAGTATTTT

abundance: few
v_gene: TRBV5-1
d_gene: TRBD1
j_gene: TRBJ1-1
CDR3aa: CASSLAGGYTEAFF
CDR3nt: TGCGCCAGCAGCTTGGCAGGGGGCTACACTGAAGCTTTCTTT

abundance: NA
v_gene: TRBV5-1
d_gene: TRBD1
j_gene: TRBJ2-7
CDR3aa: CASSIRDSYEQYF
CDR3nt: TGCGCCAGCAGCATCCGGGACAGCTACGAGCAGTACTTC

abundance: once
v_gene: TRBV9
d_gene: NA
j_gene: TRBJ1-5
CDR3aa: CASSVEGVSNQPQHF
CDR3nt: TGTGCCAGCAGCGTTGAGGGAGTGAGCAATCAGCCCCAGCATTTT

abundance: NA
v_gene: TRBV4-1
d_gene: NA
j_gene: TRBJ2-1
CDR3aa: CASSQSKGGRGEGYNEQFF
CDR3nt: TGCGCCAGCAGCCAAAGTAAAGGAGGGAGGGGGGAAGGCTACAATGAGCAGTTCTTC

abundance: NA
v_gene: TRBV7-9
d_gene: NA
j_gene: TRBJ1-1
CDR3aa: CASSQEQRPTEAFF
CDR3nt: TGTGCCAGCAGCCAAGAACAGAGACCTACTGAAGCTTTCTTT

abundance: NA
v_gene: TRBV21-1
d_gene: NA
j_gene: TRBJ2-7
CDR3aa: CASTDRVGTYEQYF
CDR3nt: TGTGCCAGCACAGACAGGGTCGGAACCTACGAGCAGTACTTC

abundance: NA
v_gene: TRBV5-8
d_gene: NA
j_gene: TRBJ2-1
CDR3aa: CASSGTWFDEQFF
CDR3nt: TGTGCCAGCAGCGGGACATGGTTCGATGAGCAGTTCTTC

abundance: NA
v_gene: TRBV7-8
d_gene: NA
j_gene: TRBJ2-1
CDR3aa: CASSPTIGNEQFF
CDR3nt: TGTGCCAGCAGCCCCACTATAGGCAATGAGCAGTTCTTC

abundance: NA
v_gene: TRBV5-1
d_gene: TRBD2
j_gene: TRBJ2-1
CDR3aa: CASSLLTSGGAVEQFF
CDR3nt: TGCGCCAGCAGCCTCCTGACTAGCGGGGGGGCGGTTGAGCAGTTCTTC

abundance: NA
v_gene: TRBV5-5
d_gene: NA
j_gene: TRBJ2-7
CDR3aa: CASSLVGQGYEQYF
CDR3nt: TGTGCCAGCAGCTTGGTCGGCCAGGGCTACGAGCAGTACTTC

abundance: NA
v_gene: TRBV7-2
d_gene: NA
j_gene: TRBJ1-5
CDR3aa: CASSPDQGLQPQHF
CDR3nt: TGTGCCAGCAGCCCAGACCAGGGTCTCCAGCCCCAGCATTTT

abundance: NA
v_gene: TRBV7-9
d_gene: TRBD1
j_gene: TRBJ1-1
CDR3aa: CASSLAQGDLNTEAFF
CDR3nt: TGTGCCAGCAGCTTAGCGCAGGGGGATTTGAACACTGAAGCTTTCTTT

abundance: NA
v_gene: TRBV5-4
d_gene: TRBD2
j_gene: TRBJ2-7
CDR3aa: CASSSGGGYEQYF
CDR3nt: TGTGCCAGCTCTAGCGGGGGCGGATACGAGCAGTACTTC

abundance: NA
v_gene: TRBV2
d_gene: NA
j_gene: TRBJ2-7
CDR3aa: CASSVPRTLTYEQYF
CDR3nt: TGTGCCAGCAGTGTTCCTCGGACACTAACCTACGAGCAGTACTTC

abundance: once
v_gene: TRBV7-3
d_gene: NA
j_gene: TRBJ2-7
CDR3aa: CASSLTGGGYEQYF
CDR3nt: TGTGCCAGCAGCTTAACGGGTGGAGGATACGAGCAGTACTTC

abundance: few
v_gene: TRBV27
d_gene: NA
j_gene: TRBJ1-1
CDR3aa: CASSLGGGTEAFF
CDR3nt: TGTGCCAGCAGTTTAGGGGGAGGCACTGAAGCTTTCTTT

abundance: NA
v_gene: TRBV11-2
d_gene: NA
j_gene: TRBJ2-2
CDR3aa: CASSLEQGIAGELFF
CDR3nt: TGTGCCAGCAGCTTAGAACAGGGAATAGCCGGGGAGCTGTTTTTT

abundance: few
v_gene: TRBV5-6
d_gene: NA
j_gene: TRBJ2-2
CDR3aa: CASSLVGQDTGELFF
CDR3nt: TGTGCCAGCAGCTTGGTGGGACAAGACACCGGGGAGCTGTTTTTT

abundance: NA
v_gene: TRBV5-4
d_gene: TRBD1
j_gene: TRBJ1-1
CDR3aa: CASSLGQGVMNTEAFF
CDR3nt: TGTGCCAGCAGCCTCGGACAGGGGGTCATGAACACTGAAGCTTTCTTT

abundance: few
v_gene: TRBV6-6
d_gene: TRBD2
j_gene: TRBJ2-7
CDR3aa: CASSYWGTTLTEQYF
CDR3nt: TGTGCCAGCAGTTACTGGGGGACTACCCTTACCGAGCAGTACTTC

abundance: NA
v_gene: TRBV6-1
d_gene: NA
j_gene: TRBJ1-2
CDR3aa: CASSEGVPNF
CDR3nt: TGTGCCAGCTCCGAAGGGGTCCCGAACTTC

abundance: NA
v_gene: TRBV13
d_gene: TRBD2
j_gene: TRBJ2-3
CDR3aa: CASSPLAGAESDTQYF
CDR3nt: TGTGCCAGCAGCCCACTAGCGGGGGCCGAGTCAGATACGCAGTATTTT

abundance: few
v_gene: TRBV11-2
d_gene: NA
j_gene: TRBJ2-7
CDR3aa: CASSQGVDFPYEQYF
CDR3nt: TGTGCCAGCAGCCAAGGGGTAGACTTTCCCTACGAGCAGTACTTC

abundance: NA
v_gene: TRBV5-4
d_gene: TRBD1
j_gene: TRBJ2-5
CDR3aa: CASSPPGQGAEAQYF
CDR3nt: TGTGCCAGCAGCCCGCCGGGACAGGGGGCCGAGGCCCAGTACTTC

abundance: NA
v_gene: TRBV6-6
d_gene: TRBD2
j_gene: TRBJ2-1
CDR3aa: CASSFGLANNEQFF
CDR3nt: TGTGCCAGCAGTTTTGGACTAGCTAACAATGAGCAGTTCTTC

abundance: few
v_gene: TRBV9
d_gene: TRBD1
j_gene: TRBJ1-1
CDR3aa: CASSQIDRGGSAFF
CDR3nt: TGTGCCAGCAGCCAAATTGACAGGGGAGGATCGGCTTTCTTT

abundance: NA
v_gene: TRBV30
d_gene: TRBD1
j_gene: TRBJ1-5
CDR3aa: CAWSDGRGDNQPQHF
CDR3nt: TGTGCCTGGAGTGACGGCAGGGGGGACAATCAGCCCCAGCATTTT

abundance: NA
v_gene: TRBV7-9
d_gene: TRBD2
j_gene: TRBJ2-1
CDR3aa: CASTQSWGTSLGEQFF
CDR3nt: TGTGCCAGCACACAATCCTGGGGGACTAGCCTCGGCGAGCAGTTCTTC

abundance: NA
v_gene: TRBV5-1
d_gene: TRBD1
j_gene: TRBJ1-1
CDR3aa: CASSPRQGNTEAFF
CDR3nt: TGCGCCAGCAGCCCGCGACAGGGGAACACTGAAGCTTTCTTT

abundance: NA
v_gene: TRBV7-8
d_gene: TRBD1
j_gene: TRBJ2-5
CDR3aa: CASSLDNRGQTQYF
CDR3nt: TGTGCCAGCAGCTTAGATAACAGGGGACAGACCCAGTACTTC

abundance: NA
v_gene: TRBV28
d_gene: NA
j_gene: TRBJ1-5
CDR3aa: CASSLLRGAPQHF
CDR3nt: TGTGCCAGCAGTCTTCTTCGGGGAGCGCCCCAGCATTTT

abundance: NA
v_gene: TRBV5-1
d_gene: TRBD1
j_gene: TRBJ2-7
CDR3aa: CASSVNGQGYEQYF
CDR3nt: TGCGCCAGCAGCGTGAACGGACAGGGCTACGAGCAGTACTTC

abundance: NA
v_gene: TRBV5-4
d_gene: TRBD2
j_gene: TRBJ2-7
CDR3aa: CASSWGASGGFYEQYF
CDR3nt: TGTGCCAGCAGCTGGGGGGCCAGCGGGGGGTTCTACGAGCAGTACTTC

abundance: NA
v_gene: TRBV7-2
d_gene: TRBD1
j_gene: TRBJ1-5
CDR3aa: CASSGRQGRGNQPQHF
CDR3nt: TGTGCCAGCAGCGGTCGACAGGGTAGGGGCAATCAGCCCCAGCATTTT

abundance: NA
v_gene: TRBV7-2
d_gene: TRBD2
j_gene: TRBJ2-3
CDR3aa: CASSLGRRTSGRADTQYF
CDR3nt: TGTGCCAGCAGCTTAGGAAGGCGGACTAGCGGGAGGGCCGATACGCAGTATTTT

abundance: NA
v_gene: TRBV15
d_gene: NA
j_gene: TRBJ1-1
CDR3aa: CATSRDEPGTEAFF
CDR3nt: TGTGCCACCAGCAGAGATGAACCCGGCACTGAAGCTTTCTTT

abundance: NA
v_gene: TRBV7-3
d_gene: NA
j_gene: TRBJ2-3
CDR3aa: CASSLTTRADTQYF
CDR3nt: TGTGCCAGCAGCTTAACGACTAGAGCAGATACGCAGTATTTT

abundance: once
v_gene: TRBV5-5
d_gene: TRBD1
j_gene: TRBJ1-4
CDR3aa: CASSSPGTGGEKLFF
CDR3nt: TGTGCCAGCAGCTCGCCCGGGACAGGGGGTGAAAAACTGTTTTTT

abundance: NA
v_gene: TRBV9
d_gene: TRBD2
j_gene: TRBJ2-7
CDR3aa: CASSVGTSGSYEQYF
CDR3nt: TGTGCCAGCAGCGTCGGGACTAGCGGATCCTACGAGCAGTACTTC

abundance: NA
v_gene: TRBV20-1
d_gene: NA
j_gene: TRBJ2-1
CDR3aa: CSARTLDEQFF
CDR3nt: TGCAGTGCCCGGACTTTAGATGAGCAGTTCTTC